These 32 T cell receptor beta chains came from one sample sequenced in a study of blood T cell repertoires in COVID-19. The method was immunoSEQ multiplex PCR; TCRdb's version includes in-frame clones alone and lacks a portion of them. The table has over 150,000 clones, 86% seen once; the top ten hold under 25%. The specimen sequenced was peripheral blood. Receptors were obtained from a man in his 70s with active or convalescent COVID-19.

This chain connects TRBV7-2 to TRBJ1-1, with D unresolved. Germline V gene data show CDR1 as SGHTA and CDR2 as FQGNSA. V lost 3 bases and J 0 bases, leaving 11 bases between the germline ends. The CDR3 is 15 amino acids. The CDR3 DNA reads TGTGCCAGCAGCTTGGGGAGGGTCATGAACACTGAAGCTTTCTTT. It translates to CASSLGRVMNTEAFF.

This chain uses TRBV2 with TRBJ1-2; the D gene is possibly TRBD1 (5 bases). The ends were cut back, 3 bases at V and 2 bases at J, with 10 bases in the middle. The CDR3 runs to 14 residues. Germline V gene lookup returns CDR1 SNHLY and CDR2 FYNNEI. The CDR3 bases are TGTGCCAGCAGTGACGGACACACGAACTATGGCTACACCTTC. Translated, it gives CASSDGHTNYGYTF.

The table lists this clone with a count of one. The rearrangement uses TRBV7-2 and TRBJ1-2, with D tentatively TRBD1 (5 bases). The CDR3 runs to 15 residues. Germline values: CDR1 SGHTA, CDR2 FQGNSA. V was trimmed by 5 bases and J by 6 bases, leaving 19 bases between them. CDR3 amino acids: CASSQKAGGLDGYTF. The CDR3, as DNA: TGTGCCAGCAGCCAAAAGGCGGGGGGTCTGGATGGCTACACCTTC.

The chain is built from TRBV25-1 and TRBJ1-2; TRBD1 agrees at 7 bases. Germline CDR1 MGHDK, CDR2 SYGVNS. The V segment lost 6 bases and the J segment 2 bases; nucleotides outside the gene matches: 3. The CDR3 runs 13 residues. The CDR3 reads CASSSGQNYGYTF. The CDR3 DNA reads TGTGCCAGCAGCTCGGGACAGAACTATGGCTACACCTTC.

V is TRBV3-1 (or the pseudogene TRBV3-2) and J is TRBJ2-1; maybe TRBD2 (5 bases). V shed 1 base and J shed 9 bases, with 16 bases lying between them. In germline, CDR1 is LGHDT, CDR2 YNNKEL (reference sequence). This CDR3 has 15 amino acids. CDR3 nucleotides: TGTGCCAGCAGCCAAGTTGGTCGAGCGGCGGGTGAGCAGTTCTTC. This sequence encodes CASSQVGRAAGEQFF.

This chain joins TRBV19 and TRBJ1-6; 7 nucleotides align to TRBD1. V lost 3 bases, J lost 4 bases, and 3 bases stayed unmatched. Germline assignment: CDR1 LNHDA and CDR2 SQIVND (reference sequence). The CDR3 consists of 15 residues. The CDR3 reads CASSIGTAYNSPLHF. Written as DNA, the CDR3 is TGTGCCAGTAGTATTGGGACAGCTTATAATTCACCCCTCCACTTT. The variable domain in full, with the rest retrieved from reference TRBV19 and TRBJ1-6, is DGGITQSPKYLFRKEGQNVTLSCEQNLNHDAMYWYRQDPGQGLRLIYYSQIVNDFQKGDIAEGYSVSREKKESFPLTVTSAQKNPTAFYLCASSIGTAYNSPLHFGNGTRLTVT.

The chain has TRBV7-6 and TRBJ2-1; 10 nucleotides match TRBD1. The CDR3 runs to 16 residues. CDR1 and CDR2 from the germline V gene are SGHVS and FNYEAQ. After removal of 7 bases from V and 1 base from J, the junction contained 7 bases not matched to a gene. The CDR3 DNA is TGTGCCAGCAACCCTAGGACAGGGGGTTCCTACAATGAGCAGTTCTTC. This encodes CASNPRTGGSYNEQFF. Based on the CDR3 plus reference TRBV7-6 and TRBJ2-1, the full variable domain is GAGVSQSPRYKVTKRGQDVALRCDPISGHVSLYWYRQALGQGPEFLTYFNYEAQQDKSGLPNDRFSAERPEGSISTLTIQRTEQRDSAMYRCASNPRTGGSYNEQFFGPGTRLTVL.

The chain carries TRBV5-1 and TRBJ2-1, with TRBD1 matching over 12 bases. Germline values: CDR1 SGHRS, CDR2 YFSETQ. The CDR3 extends over 16 amino acids. The trim removed 4 bases at V and 7 bases at J, leaving 9 bases unmatched. CDR3 DNA sequence: TGCGCCAGCAGCGTGGCGGGGACAGGGGGCTTGAATGAGCAGTTCTTC. This sequence encodes CASSVAGTGGLNEQFF.

This chain links TRBV24-1 with TRBJ1-2; 7 bases fit TRBD1. With V trimmed by 4 bases and J by 8 bases, 3 bases remained unmatched. The CDR3 loop spans 12 amino acids. Germline CDR1 is KGHDR and CDR2 is SFDVKD. The CDR3 bases are TGTGCCACCAGTGAAGGGGGCTACGGCTACACCTTC. Translation gives CATSEGGYGYTF.

V usage is TRBV18 and J usage is TRBJ2-7, with 8 bases fitting TRBD1. Per germline, CDR1 KGHSH and CDR2 LQKENI. This CDR3 is built from 13 residues. J was trimmed by 7 bases and V by 5 bases; bases with no gene match: 7. CDR3 amino acids: CASSNGQGEEQYF. In DNA form, the CDR3 reads TGTGCCAGCTCAAACGGACAGGGTGAAGAGCAGTACTTC.

The chain joins TRBV9 to TRBJ2-7; TRBD1 agrees at 10 bases. Trimming cost V 1 base and J 2 bases; bases outside gene matches: 6. Looked up from germline, CDR1 is SGDLS and CDR2 is YYNGEE. The CDR3 spans 16 residues. The CDR3 loop is CASSVTPGQGPYEQYF. Here the CDR3 DNA reads TGTGCCAGCAGCGTAACCCCGGGACAGGGGCCCTACGAGCAGTACTTC.

CDR3: CASSPGQNTEAFF. The CDR3 nucleotides read TGTGCCAGCTCACCAGGACAGAACACTGAAGCTTTCTTT. This chain uses TRBV18 with TRBJ1-1; TRBD1 is a possible D gene (5 bases). The germline gives CDR1 KGHSH, CDR2 LQKENI. The V gene lost 2 bases and the J gene lost 1 base, with 5 bases spanning the gap. The CDR3 consists of 13 residues.

The chain carries TRBV18 and TRBJ2-7; TRBD1 is a possible D gene (5 bases). V was clipped by 1 base and J by 2 bases, with 9 bases between them. Looked up from germline, CDR1 is KGHSH and CDR2 is LQKENI. This CDR3 is 14 amino acids long. CDR3 in amino acids: CASSPQGSPYEQYF. CDR3 bases: TGTGCCAGCTCACCACAGGGGTCCCCCTACGAGCAGTACTTC.

The chain couples TRBV15 to TRBJ1-4; D might be TRBD1 (6 bases). This CDR3 contains 16 residues. Per the germline V gene, CDR1 is LNHNV and CDR2 is YYDKDF (reference sequence). Between the trimmed V and J ends, which lost 1 base and 3 bases, there was a span of 12 bases. The CDR3 DNA reads as TGTGCCACCAGCAGAGTGGGGGCAATCCCTAATGAAAAACTGTTTTTT. Its protein is CATSRVGAIPNEKLFF.

V and J are TRBV11-2 and TRBJ1-5; no definite D call. The CDR3 length is 13 residues. Germline values: CDR1 SGHAT, CDR2 FQNNGV. V gave up 4 bases and J gave up 6 bases, with 10 bases separating them. This CDR3 reads CASSYLSSQPQHF. CDR3 nucleotide sequence: TGTGCCAGCAGCTACCTATCAAGTCAGCCCCAGCATTTT.

The chain joins TRBV27 to TRBJ1-2; 8 bases are a match to TRBD1. The CDR3 runs 16 residues. Trimming took 4 bases from V and 3 from J; bases not matched to a gene: 10. Germline V gene data show CDR1 as MNHEY and CDR2 as SMNVEV (reference sequence). CDR3 in amino acids: CASSYTGQGGYYGYTF. The CDR3 DNA is TGTGCCAGCAGTTACACCGGACAGGGTGGATACTATGGCTACACCTTC.

This clone showed up just once. The rearrangement joins TRBV4-1 to TRBJ2-7, with 8 bases identical to TRBD2. V lost 0 bases, J lost 1 base, and 8 bases stayed unmatched. CDR3 size: 17 residues. Germline CDR1 and CDR2: MGHRA and YSYEKL. CDR3 in DNA: TGCGCCAGCAGCCAAGATAAGCGGGGGCGGATATCCTACGAGCAGTACTTC. Its protein is CASSQDKRGRISYEQYF.

This sequence joins TRBV7-8 and TRBJ1-2; 8 nucleotides agree with TRBD1. Germline CDR1 and CDR2: SGHVS and FQNEAQ. With V trimmed by 7 bases and J by 2 bases, 6 bases remained unmatched. This CDR3 is 14 amino acids long. CDR3 protein: CASKRQGPNYGYTF. In DNA, the CDR3 is TGTGCCAGCAAAAGACAGGGGCCCAACTATGGCTACACCTTC.

The J gene is TRBJ2-2, the V gene TRBV7-6, with 12 bases identical to TRBD2. Germline CDR1 is SGHVS and CDR2 is FNYEAQ. V dropped 2 bases and J dropped 6; count of bases not matched to a gene: 4. The CDR3 consists of 16 residues. This chain's CDR3 is CASSLPGLAGSGELFF. As DNA, the CDR3 is TGTGCCAGCAGCTTACCGGGACTAGCGGGCTCCGGGGAGCTGTTTTTT.

CDR3 in amino acids: CASRLTSSYNEQFF. The CDR3 DNA reads TGTGCCAGCAGGCTGACAAGCTCCTACAATGAGCAGTTCTTC. The J gene is TRBJ2-1, the V gene TRBV6-5; D not certain. Trimming shortened V by 6 bases and J by 0 bases, and 9 bases separated the two germline ends. Germline V gene lookup returns CDR1 MNHEY and CDR2 SVGAGI. This CDR3 is built from 14 residues.

This chain links TRBV18 with TRBJ2-5; D unclear. Germline V lookup: CDR1 KGHSH, CDR2 LQKENI. This CDR3 is 16 amino acids long. Trimming stripped 0 bases from V and 3 bases from J, with 14 bases between. The CDR3 DNA reads TGTGCCAGCTCACCACCGTGGCCACCAACAGAAGAGACCCAGTACTTC. Protein sequence: CASSPPWPPTEETQYF.

The chain links TRBV9 to TRBJ1-5; D uncertain. Trimming took 4 bases from V and 3 from J, leaving 11 bases between them. The CDR3 has 14 residues. The V gene's germline CDR1 is SGDLS and CDR2 YYNGEE. CDR3 in DNA: TGTGCCAGCAGCCCACGAGGATTCAATCAGCCCCAGCATTTT. It specifies CASSPRGFNQPQHF.

The gene calls are TRBV18 and TRBJ2-5; D remains unclear. Germline CDR1 and CDR2: KGHSH and LQKENI. Trimming stripped 1 base from V and 4 bases from J, with 10 bases between. This CDR3 is 14 amino acids long. The CDR3 DNA follows: TGTGCCAGCTCACCACTTCAGGATTCAGAGACCCAGTACTTC. Residues: CASSPLQDSETQYF.

The chain is built from TRBV18 and TRBJ1-1; the D gene is possibly TRBD1 (6 bases). The length of the CDR3 is 14 residues. Germline-derived CDR1 and CDR2 are KGHSH and LQKENI. V was clipped by 4 bases and J by 4 bases, with 13 bases between them. The CDR3: CASSLSQGFTEAFF. CDR3 DNA sequence: TGTGCCAGCTCACTCTCCCAGGGGTTCACTGAAGCTTTCTTT.

This clone was recorded only once. The gene calls are TRBV12-5 and TRBJ2-2, with D possibly TRBD2 on 6 matching bases. CDR1 LGHNT and CDR2 FRNRAP come from the germline V gene. Trimming took 3 bases from V and 5 from J, leaving 7 bases between them. This CDR3 is built from 13 residues. In DNA form, the CDR3 reads TGTGCTAGTGGTTTCGGAGGGACCGGGGAGCTGTTTTTT. Protein sequence: CASGFGGTGELFF.

The CDR3 protein is CASSQRGGYGYTF. CDR3 nucleotides: TGTGCCAGCAGTCAAAGGGGTGGGTATGGCTACACCTTC. V and J are TRBV27 and TRBJ1-2; perhaps TRBD1 as D (5 bases). The CDR3 has 13 amino acids. Germline assignment: CDR1 MNHEY and CDR2 SMNVEV (reference sequence). Between the trimmed V and J ends, which lost 5 bases and 5 bases, there was a span of 12 bases.

The chain uses TRBV7-2 and TRBJ1-5; possible D gene TRBD1, 6 bases. The CDR3 contains 15 residues. CDR1 is SGHTA and CDR2 is FQGNSA in the germline V gene. Trimming left V 6 bases short and J 0 bases short, with 12 bases between. CDR3 coding DNA: TGTGCCAGCAGTTCCGACAGGCATAGCAATCAGCCCCAGCATTTT. Encoded protein: CASSSDRHSNQPQHF.

The chain couples TRBV25-1 to TRBJ1-1; tentative D call: TRBD1 (6 bases). From germline, CDR1 is MGHDK and CDR2 SYGVNS. The CDR3 extends over 13 amino acids. The V end lost 6 bases, the J end lost 4 bases, and 12 bases lay between the germline ends. DNA of the CDR3: TGTGCCAGCAGCGGACAGATCGGCACTGAAGCTTTCTTT. Its translation is CASSGQIGTEAFF. Full variable domain (missing parts from reference TRBV25-1 and TRBJ1-1): EADIYQTPRYLVIGTGKKITLECSQTMGHDKMYWYQQDPGMELHLIHYSYGVNSTEKGDLSSESTVSRIRTEHFPLTLESARPSHTSQYLCASSGQIGTEAFFGQGTRLTVV.

The chain uses TRBV15 and TRBJ1-5; perhaps TRBD1 as D (6 bases). Between the trimmed V and J ends, which lost 6 bases and 7 bases, there was a span of 10 bases. The germline V gene encodes CDR1 LNHNV and CDR2 YYDKDF (reference sequence). The CDR3 has 12 amino acids. CDR3 coding DNA: TGTGCCACCAGTACAGGGAACCAGCCCCAGCATTTT. Translated, it gives CATSTGNQPQHF.

This rearrangement joins TRBV18 to TRBJ1-4; D unclear. The CDR3 sequence is 14 residues long. V was clipped by 0 bases and J by 3 bases, with 5 bases between them. CDR1 and CDR2 (germline): KGHSH, LQKENI. The CDR3 DNA follows: TGTGCCAGCTCACCACCGAGGCCTAATGAAAAACTGTTTTTT. This gives the protein CASSPPRPNEKLFF.

V and J are TRBV7-2 and TRBJ1-5; weak D call: TRBD1 (5 bases). The CDR3 runs to 13 residues. Germline CDR1 and CDR2: SGHTA and FQGNSA. V was trimmed by 6 bases and J by 5 bases, leaving 11 bases between them. The CDR3: CASRRDGYQPQHF. The CDR3 DNA reads as TGTGCCAGCAGGCGGGACGGTTATCAGCCCCAGCATTTT.

The V gene is TRBV28, the J gene TRBJ1-1; TRBD1 might be the D (5 bases). Trimming took 6 bases from V and 10 from J, leaving 12 bases between them. The CDR3 is made up of 11 amino acids. Germline CDR1 MDHEN, CDR2 SYDVKM. DNA for the CDR3: TGTGCCAGCAGCCCGGGACTCGGAGCTTTCTTT. Amino acid sequence: CASSPGLGAFF. Drawing the rest from reference TRBV28 and TRBJ1-1, the complete variable domain is DVKVTQSSRYLVKRTGEKVFLECVQDMDHENMFWYRQDPGLGLRLIYFSYDVKMKEKGDIPEGYSVSREKKERFSLILESASTNQTSMYLCASSPGLGAFFGQGTRLTVV.